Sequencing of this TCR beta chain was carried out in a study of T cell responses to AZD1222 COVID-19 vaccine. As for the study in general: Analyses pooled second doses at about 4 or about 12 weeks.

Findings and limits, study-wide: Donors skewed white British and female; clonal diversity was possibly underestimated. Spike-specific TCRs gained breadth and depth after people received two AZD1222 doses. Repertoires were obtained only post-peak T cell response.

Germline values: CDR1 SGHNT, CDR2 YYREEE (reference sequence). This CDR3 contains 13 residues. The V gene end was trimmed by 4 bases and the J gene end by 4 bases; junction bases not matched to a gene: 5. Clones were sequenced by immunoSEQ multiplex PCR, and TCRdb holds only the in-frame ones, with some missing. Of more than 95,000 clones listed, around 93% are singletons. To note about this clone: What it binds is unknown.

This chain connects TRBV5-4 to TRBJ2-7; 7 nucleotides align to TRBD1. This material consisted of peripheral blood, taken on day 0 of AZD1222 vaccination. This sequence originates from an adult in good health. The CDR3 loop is CASSQGQIYEQYF. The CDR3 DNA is TGTGCCAGCAGCCAGGGACAGATATACGAGCAGTACTTC.